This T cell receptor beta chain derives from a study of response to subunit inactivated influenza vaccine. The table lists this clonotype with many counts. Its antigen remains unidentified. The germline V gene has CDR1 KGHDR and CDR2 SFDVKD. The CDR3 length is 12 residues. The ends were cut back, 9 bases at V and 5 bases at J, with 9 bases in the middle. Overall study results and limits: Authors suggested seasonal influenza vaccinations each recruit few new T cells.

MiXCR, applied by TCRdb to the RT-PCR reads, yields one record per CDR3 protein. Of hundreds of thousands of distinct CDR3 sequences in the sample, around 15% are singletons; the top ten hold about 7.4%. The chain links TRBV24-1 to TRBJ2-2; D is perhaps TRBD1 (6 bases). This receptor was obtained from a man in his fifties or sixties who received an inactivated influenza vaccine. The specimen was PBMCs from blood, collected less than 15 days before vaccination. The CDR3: CATLDSTGELFF. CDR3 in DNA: TGTGCCACCTTGGACAGTACCGGGGAGCTGTTTTTT.